The 20 T cell receptor beta chains in this list originate from one sample, sequenced in a study of blood T cells in healthy people across ages. A second roughly 7 to 11 cycle PCR used barcoded and J-beta primers. TCRdb passed the 5' RACE reads through MiXCR, listing each CDR3 protein once. Of around 970,000 distinct CDR3 sequences in the sample, roughly half were seen once. The source material was blood. These receptors were collected from a woman between 55 and 75 years old in good health.

The chain carries TRBV4-1 and TRBJ1-3; the D gene is possibly TRBD1 (5 bases). V lost 1 base, J lost 0 bases, and 7 bases lay in between. The CDR3 sequence is 15 residues long. Germline CDR1 is MGHRA and CDR2 is YSYEKL. CDR3 residues: CASSQGGSSGNTIYF. In nucleotides, the CDR3 is TGCGCCAGCAGCCAAGGGGGCAGCTCTGGAAACACCATATATTTT.

The rearrangement joins TRBV7-9 to TRBJ2-7; a weak D match, TRBD1 (7 bases). The V gene's germline CDR1 is SEHNR and CDR2 FQNEAQ (reference sequence). V shed 2 bases and J shed 7 bases, with 15 bases lying between them. The CDR3 loop spans 14 amino acids. CDR3 bases: TGTGCCAGCAGCTTATCGTCAGGGGGAGGTGAGCAGTACTTC. This gives the protein CASSLSSGGGEQYF.

The chain is built from TRBV29-1 and TRBJ2-5, with D possibly being TRBD1 (5 bases). The J call may be incorrect, as the DNA end agrees better with TRBJ2-7. Germline CDR1 SQVTM, CDR2 ANQGSEA. The CDR3 length is 13 residues. Here the CDR3 DNA reads TGCAGCTATAAGGAAGACAGCCGCCACGAGCAGTACTTC. Its protein product is CSYKEDSRHEQYF.

This clonotype was picked up many times. This chain uses TRBV25-1 with TRBJ1-4; the D is unclear. V was clipped by 8 bases and J by 2 bases, with 9 bases between them. This CDR3 has 13 residues. CDR1 is MGHDK, CDR2 SYGVNS, per germline. As DNA, the CDR3 is TGTGCCAGCGGCAGTTTTACTAATGAAAAACTGTTTTTT. This translates into CASGSFTNEKLFF. The complete variable domain, with remaining parts taken from reference TRBV25-1 and TRBJ1-4, reads EADIYQTPRYLVIGTGKKITLECSQTMGHDKMYWYQQDPGMELHLIHYSYGVNSTEKGDLSSESTVSRIRTEHFPLTLESARPSHTSQYLCASGSFTNEKLFFGSGTQLSVL.

This clonotype was counted at least ten times. This chain uses TRBV20-1 with TRBJ2-1; TRBD1 matches at 8 bases. Germline V gene lookup returns CDR1 DFQATT and CDR2 SNEGSKA (reference sequence). CDR3 size: 16 residues. After removal of 1 base from V and 6 bases from J, the junction contained 11 bases not matched to a gene. This chain's CDR3 is CSARGVTGDGGNEQFF. CDR3 sequence (DNA): TGCAGTGCTAGAGGGGTGACAGGGGATGGTGGCAATGAGCAGTTCTTC.

The J gene is TRBJ2-5, the V gene TRBV20-1; 7 positions match TRBD2. The junction had 7 bases not matched to a gene; V was cut back by 0 bases and J by 3 bases. The CDR3 consists of 15 residues. The germline CDR1 and CDR2 sequences are DFQATT and SNEGSKA (reference sequence). The CDR3 sequence: CSAREGASGKETQYF. The DNA of the CDR3 is TGCAGTGCTAGAGAAGGGGCTAGCGGCAAAGAGACCCAGTACTTC.

This clonotype showed up just a few times. V is TRBV5-1 and J is TRBJ2-7, with D perhaps matching TRBD1 or TRBD2 (5 bases each). Trimming took 3 bases from V and 5 from J, leaving 27 bases between them. This CDR3 has 18 residues. Germline CDR1 and CDR2: SGHRS and YFSETQ. The CDR3 DNA reads TGCGCCAGCAGCTCCCTGGTTGGGGGATCACTTACCTCAAACGAGCAGTACTTC. It is translated as CASSSLVGGSLTSNEQYF.

Comments on this clonotype: A junction boundary mismatches the germline segment, possibly from a read error. Here the CDR3 reads CASSLALATDMQYF. CDR3 DNA sequence: TGTGCCAGCAGTTTAGCTCTAGCGACAGATATGCAGTATTTT. V and J are TRBV12-3 or TRBV12-4 and TRBJ2-3, with a possible D match to TRBD2 (6 bases). The CDR3 length is 14 residues.

V is TRBV20-1 and J is TRBJ2-7; TRBD2 matches 10 bases. The better agreement between TRBJ2-5 and the DNA end casts doubt on the J call. There are 18 residues in the CDR3. Germline CDR1 and CDR2: DFQATT and SNEGSKA (reference sequence). For the CDR3, the DNA is TGCAGTGCTAGAGATGATTTAGCGGGAGGTTATAGGTTTGAGACCCAGTACTTC. It translates to CSARDDLAGGYRFETQYF.

This chain connects TRBV14 to TRBJ1-5; no firm D call. The CDR3 has 15 residues. V was cut by 0 bases and J by 3 bases, with 9 bases left in between. The germline CDR1 and CDR2 sequences are SGHDN and FVKESK. The CDR3 DNA reads as TGTGCCAGCAGCCAAGACTCCCAGCCCAATCAGCCCCAGCATTTT. Its protein product is CASSQDSQPNQPQHF. The full variable domain, in which reference TRBV14 and TRBJ1-5 provide the parts outside the CDR3, is EAGVTQFPSHSVIEKGQTVTLRCDPISGHDNLYWYRRVMGKEIKFLLHFVKESKQDESGMPNNRFLAERTGGTYSTLKVQPAELEDSGVYFCASSQDSQPNQPQHFGDGTRLSIL.

This chain's CDR3 is CATSRDSTSVGEQFF. DNA of the CDR3: TGTGCCACCAGCAGAGATTCGACTAGCGTGGGTGAGCAGTTCTTC. The chain recombines TRBV15 with TRBJ2-1, with TRBD2 identical over 8 bases. V dropped 0 bases and J dropped 9; count of bases not matched to a gene: 7. Per the germline V gene, CDR1 is LNHNV and CDR2 is YYDKDF (reference sequence). This CDR3 region has 15 residues. Based on the CDR3 plus reference TRBV15 and TRBJ2-1, the full variable domain is DAMVIQNPRYQVTQFGKPVTLSCSQTLNHNVMYWYQQKSSQAPKLLFHYYDKDFNNEADTPDNFQSRRPNTSFCFLDIRSPGLGDTAMYLCATSRDSTSVGEQFFGPGTRLTVL.

The V and J genes are TRBV4-3 and TRBJ1-1; D is unclear. The CDR3 loop spans 13 amino acids. CDR1 is LGHNA and CDR2 is YSLEER in the germline V gene. V was cut by 1 base and J by 5 bases, with 8 bases left in between. CDR3 nucleotides: TGCGCCAGCAGCCAAGCCCCCGGGACTGAAGCTTTCTTT. This sequence encodes CASSQAPGTEAFF.

The chain joins TRBV15 to TRBJ1-2, with TRBD1 matching 7 bases. Germline CDR1 is LNHNV and CDR2 is YYDKDF (reference sequence). The J segment lost 1 base and the V segment lost 3 bases, leaving 8 bases of the junction unmatched. The CDR3 length is 16 residues. Written as DNA, the CDR3 is TGTGCCACCAGCAGCGATACAGGGGCTCTTAACTATGGCTACACCTTC. Encoded protein: CATSSDTGALNYGYTF.

This clonotype showed up just a few times. V and J are TRBV20-1 and TRBJ2-7; 14 bases agree with TRBD2. CDR1 DFQATT and CDR2 SNEGSKA come from the germline V gene (reference sequence). V trimming: 7 bases; J trimming: 4 bases; junction bases outside the gene matches: 15. This CDR3 has 17 amino acids. The CDR3 DNA is TGCAGTGTATCCGGACTAGCGGGAGGTCGTCCGGTGTACGAGCAGTACTTC. Translation: CSVSGLAGGRPVYEQYF.

The chain joins TRBV28 to TRBJ2-7; D may be TRBD1 or TRBD2 (6 bases each). The V gene's germline CDR1 is MDHEN and CDR2 SYDVKM. CDR3 length: 13 amino acids. V was cut by 8 bases and J by 0 bases, with 11 bases left in between. The chain's CDR3 is CASGGQSSYEQYF. CDR3 in DNA: TGTGCCAGCGGGGGGCAAAGCTCCTACGAGCAGTACTTC.

The gene calls are TRBV6-1 and TRBJ2-1; TRBD1 matches 8 bases. V dropped 3 bases and J dropped 9; count of bases not matched to a gene: 10. The CDR3 is made up of 15 amino acids. In germline, CDR1 is MNHNS, CDR2 SASEGT. CDR3 region: CASSDPGGGLGEQFF. Written as DNA, the CDR3 is TGTGCCAGCAGTGATCCAGGGGGCGGTCTGGGTGAGCAGTTCTTC.

V and J are TRBV6-2 or TRBV6-3 and TRBJ1-2, with D uncertain. The germline V and J ends were trimmed by 5 bases and 1 base, with 11 bases remaining between them. Germline lookup yields CDR1 MNHEY and CDR2 SVGEGT. The CDR3 runs to 14 residues. The CDR3 DNA reads as TGTGCCAGCAGTACGGCCACGGTTAACTATGGCTACACCTTC. Translating it yields CASSTATVNYGYTF.

The chain links TRBV20-1 to TRBJ2-5, with D tentatively TRBD2 (6 bases). The CDR3 has 14 amino acids. The germline CDR1 and CDR2 sequences are DFQATT and SNEGSKA (reference sequence). V dropped 1 base and J dropped 1 base, with 10 bases sitting between them. The CDR3 sequence is CSARGWDSQETQYF. CDR3 DNA sequence: TGCAGTGCTAGAGGCTGGGACTCCCAAGAGACCCAGTACTTC.

The V and J genes are TRBV4-1 and TRBJ2-1; 7 positions match TRBD1. Germline-derived CDR1 and CDR2 are MGHRA and YSYEKL. The CDR3 has 15 residues. The V and J ends lost 4 bases and 7 bases, in that order; junction bases with no gene match: 10. This CDR3 reads CASSLPGQNSNEQFF. Here the CDR3 DNA reads TGCGCCAGCAGCCTTCCGGGACAGAACTCGAATGAGCAGTTCTTC.

CDR3 in DNA: TGTGCCAGCAGTGACACAAGAAGGGAGCAGTTCTTC. It codes for CASSDTRREQFF. The chain is built from TRBV2 and TRBJ2-1; D is unresolved. Trimming shortened V by 3 bases and J by 10 bases, and 10 bases separated the two germline ends. This CDR3 has 12 amino acids. Germline assignment: CDR1 SNHLY and CDR2 FYNNEI.